One and the same sample provided the 9 T cell receptor beta chains below, sequenced in a study of beta chain features in type 1 diabetes. Study-wide points: Researchers report that Type 1 diabetes patients had moderately but significantly shorter TCRB CDR3s across all four CD4+ subsets.

Antigens of these TCRs are unknown. Of the isolated RNA, all was reverse transcribed, and so the sequenced material was expressed TCRB transcripts. The repertoire was sequenced with immunoSEQ multiplex PCR; TCRdb's copy has only in-frame clones and lacks some. This table holds over 600,000 clones, 9.5% to 15% found once. Sequenced input: naive CD4+ T cells from blood. The receptors originated from a man aged 25-45 years with type 1 diabetes.

The sample holds a few counts of this clone. The J gene is TRBJ2-7, the V gene TRBV7-2, with D maybe TRBD1 (5 bases). This CDR3 spans 14 amino acids. The V and J ends lost 1 base and 6 bases respectively, with 13 bases between them. Germline V gene sequence: CDR1 SGHTA, CDR2 FQGNSA. The DNA of the CDR3 is TGTGCCAGCAGCTTAGGGGGCTCGAACCGCGAGCAGTACTTC. This encodes CASSLGGSNREQYF.

This clone was seen only a few times. The chain recombines TRBV9 with TRBJ1-1; TRBD1 is a possible D gene (5 bases). V was pared by 3 bases and J by 1 base, with 10 bases between. Germline V CDR1 and CDR2: SGDLS, YYNGEE. There are 14 residues in the CDR3. CDR3 bases: TGTGCCAGCAGCGCCGCGCAGGGGAACACTGAAGCTTTCTTT. Translated, it gives CASSAAQGNTEAFF.

This chain links TRBV4-3 with TRBJ1-6; TRBD1 is a possible D gene (6 bases). The CDR3 has 17 amino acids. Trimming removed 0 bases at V and 5 bases at J, with 14 bases between. Germline lookup yields CDR1 LGHNA and CDR2 YSLEER. The CDR3 region has the DNA TGCGCCAGCAGCCAAGACCCAGGGGTTTGGAATAATTCACCCCTCCACTTT. Translated, it gives CASSQDPGVWNNSPLHF.

This clone turned up a few times. This chain links TRBV18 with TRBJ1-3; a possible D gene is TRBD1 (5 bases). CDR3 length: 17 amino acids. CDR1 is KGHSH, CDR2 LQKENI, per germline. The V gene lost 2 bases and the J gene lost 4 bases, with 18 bases spanning the gap. This CDR3 reads CASSPWDAPLGGNTIYF. CDR3 bases: TGTGCCAGCTCACCATGGGACGCACCATTGGGGGGAAACACCATATATTTT.

V usage is TRBV10-3 and J usage is TRBJ2-1; D uncertain. The CDR3 is 15 residues long. V shed 7 bases and J shed 0 bases, with 13 bases lying between them. Germline loops: CDR1 ENHRY, CDR2 SYGVKD. The CDR3 sequence: CAITSLGGSYNEQFF. DNA of the CDR3: TGTGCCATCACCTCCTTAGGCGGCTCCTACAATGAGCAGTTCTTC.

The chain is built from TRBV6-5 and TRBJ1-2, with 7 positions matching TRBD1. The CDR3 loop spans 15 amino acids. Germline CDR1 is MNHEY and CDR2 is SVGAGI. Trimming cost V 4 bases and J 4 bases; bases outside gene matches: 9. CDR3 DNA: TGTGCCAGCAGTTCATTTTTGGGGACAGTCTATGGCTACACCTTC. This translates into CASSSFLGTVYGYTF.

The gene calls are TRBV29-1 and TRBJ2-2; possibly TRBD2 for D (5 bases). V lost 7 bases and J lost 3, with 15 bases in between. Germline loops: CDR1 SQVTM, CDR2 ANQGSEA. The CDR3 has 14 residues. The DNA of the CDR3 is TGCAGCGCCCAACAGCCGAGGGACACCGGGGAGCTGTTTTTT. Translated: CSAQQPRDTGELFF.

In its sample, this clone was seen a few times. V is TRBV6-4 and J is TRBJ2-2; 8 bases fit TRBD1. The CDR3 runs to 15 residues. Per the germline V gene, CDR1 is MRHNA and CDR2 is SNTAGT. With 5 bases clipped from V and 5 bases from J, the junction kept 7 bases outside the gene matches. CDR3 in DNA: TGTGCCAGCAGTCCGGGGGACAGGTGGACCGGGGAGCTGTTTTTT. This codes for CASSPGDRWTGELFF.

This clone turned up a few times. This rearrangement joins TRBV19 to TRBJ2-1; 11 positions agree with TRBD2. CDR3 length: 16 amino acids. The germline gives CDR1 LNHDA, CDR2 SQIVND (reference sequence). The V gene end was trimmed by 5 bases and the J gene end by 4 bases; junction bases not matched to a gene: 7. DNA for the CDR3: TGTGCCAGTAGTCCGTTAGCGGGGGGGGAATACAATGAGCAGTTCTTC. Its protein product is CASSPLAGGEYNEQFF.